This T cell receptor beta chain stems from a study of T cells in localized non-small cell lung cancer. The method was immunoSEQ multiplex PCR; TCRdb's version includes in-frame clones alone and lacks a portion of them. The repertoire holds tens of thousands of clones, about 84% seen once, with 15% in the top ten. Study-wide findings and caveats: The study sequenced only one region of the tumor. As a result, intratumor heterogeneity could not be excluded and remains possible.

In germline, CDR1 is SSHAT, CDR2 FNYEAQ (reference sequence). The CDR3 loop spans 11 amino acids. The ends were cut back, 4 bases at V and 2 bases at J, with 3 bases in the middle. This clone is medium-sized by share. Its antigen is currently unknown. This TCR came from a woman aged 40 to 75 with stage II squamous cell lung carcinoma. The sample in question was PBMCs, obtained before any cancer treatment. The genes are TRBV7-7 and TRBJ2-7, with D unresolved. DNA for the CDR3: TGTGCCAGCAGCTCCACCTACGAGCAGTACTTC. Translation gives CASSSTYEQYF.